The present T cell receptor (beta chain) was sequenced within a study of Japanese encephalitis immunity and Zika vaccine responses. Study summary: ZPIV with alum, 5.0 ug, was given at weeks 0, 4 and 28. JEV vaccine (IXIARO) was given twice, 28 days apart, before ZPIV.

A single record per CDR3 protein comes from TCRdb applying MiXCR to the 5' RACE reads. The table records roughly 680 distinct CDR3 sequences, around 3.6% of them present only once. With 1 base removed from V and 8 bases from J, the gap between germline ends came to 17 bases. This CDR3 spans 15 amino acids. Per germline, CDR1 MDHEN and CDR2 SYDVKM. There are many counts of this clonotype. Study results and limitations: Post-ZPIV, conserved-ZIKV-epitope CD4 repertoires in JEV-pre-vaccinated donors shrank significantly. Repertoire similarity across samples was higher in JEV than YFV pre-vaccinated donors.

CFSE-labeled PBMCs were cultured approximately 6 days with peptide pools, each at about 0.97 ug/mL. The sort collected unfixed, live, CD56-CD19-CD16-CD3+CD4+ CFSE-low proliferating CD4 T cells. Sequences were derived from antigen-activated CD4+ T cells from blood, cultured, sampled during a Zika inactivated vaccine study. This receptor was taken from an adult woman who received an inactivated Zika virus vaccine. This chain joins TRBV28 and TRBJ1-2, with D hard to call. CDR3 in amino acids: CASSLFEGFSKGYTF. The CDR3 DNA follows: TGTGCCAGCAGTTTATTCGAAGGTTTTTCGAAGGGCTACACCTTC.